The 32 T cell receptor beta chains below all came from one sample that was sequenced in a study of human T cells and chemical hapten exposure (dated by TCRdb to the early 2020s). During library preparation, unique molecular identifiers were attached to individual cDNA molecules so that TCRs could be counted in a quantitative, reproducible way. Clones were called with MiXCR by TCRdb after fastp trimmed the public reads at Q25, and only in-frame beta chains were retained. Identical CDR3 protein sequences are pooled into one entry, listed with their most common genes and DNA. The sample table contains 95,000 to 150,000 distinct CDR3 sequences; only one count was recorded for approximately 9% of them. The ten largest clones take up roughly 1.5% of the sample. Total RNA was extracted from unfractionated whole blood collected in Tempus Blood RNA tubes. The sample consisted of whole blood. Receptor source: a human donor in good health. Some clones in this sample may be carry-over from other donors' samples. Donor details come from another sample of the same person, matched by shared clones.

This clonotype was recorded at least ten times. The V call is TRBV24-1, the J call TRBJ2-1, with TRBD1 identical over 9 bases. J gave up 2 bases and V 5 bases, and 3 bases lay outside the gene matches. The CDR3 spans 15 residues. The germline V gene encodes CDR1 KGHDR and CDR2 SFDVKD. In DNA, the CDR3 is TGTGCCACCAGTGTGGACAGGGGCACCTACAATGAGCAGTTCTTC. This translates into CATSVDRGTYNEQFF.

This clonotype was counted many times. This chain links TRBV11-2 with TRBJ2-7; 7 bases are shared with TRBD1. V was clipped by 4 bases and J by 0 bases; unmatched bases: 9. Germline V gives CDR1 SGHAT, CDR2 FQNNGV. The CDR3 runs to 16 residues. The CDR3 is CASSSLDRVASYEQYF. Written as DNA, the CDR3 is TGTGCCAGCAGCTCCCTAGACAGGGTGGCCTCCTACGAGCAGTACTTC.

This clonotype was counted between two and nine times. This chain connects TRBV6-1 to TRBJ1-5; D remains ambiguous. Trimming left V 2 bases short and J 2 bases short, with 10 bases between. There are 15 residues in the CDR3. Germline V gene data show CDR1 as MNHNS and CDR2 as SASEGT. This CDR3 is CASSENFGGNQPQHF. The CDR3 DNA follows: TGTGCCAGCAGTGAAAATTTTGGAGGCAATCAGCCCCAGCATTTT.

The CDR3 DNA follows: TGCGCCAGCAGCTTGATGTCTGGATCTGCAGGGGGAACCGGGGAGCTGTTTTTT. Protein product: CASSLMSGSAGGTGELFF. The rearrangement links TRBV5-1 to TRBJ2-2, with 7 nucleotides matching TRBD1. The CDR3 is 18 residues long. From germline, CDR1 is SGHRS and CDR2 YFSETQ. Unmatched junction bases numbered 14, after V lost 1 base and J lost 5 bases.

J is TRBJ2-1 and V is TRBV4-1; 7 nucleotides align to TRBD1. Germline V CDR1 and CDR2: MGHRA, YSYEKL. Trimming at V came to 3 bases and at J to 6 bases, leaving 5 bases not matched to a gene. The CDR3 has 14 residues. CDR3 residues: CASSHVDRVNEQFF. Here the CDR3 DNA reads TGCGCCAGCAGCCATGTTGACAGGGTCAATGAGCAGTTCTTC.

This clonotype occurred a few times. A junction end diverges from the germline sequence, so it may reflect a read error. The V and J genes are TRBV6-5 and TRBJ2-3; unclear D gene. Germline V gives CDR1 MNHEY, CDR2 SVGAGI. This CDR3 is 13 amino acids long. CDR3 in amino acids: CASSYSNTDTQYF. CDR3 nucleotides: TGTGCCAGCAGCTACTCGAACACAGATACGCAGTATTTT.

This clonotype was picked up a small number of times. The chain links TRBV9 to TRBJ2-7, with a weak D call TRBD1 (6 bases). The CDR3 sequence is 15 residues long. V lost 0 bases and J lost 4, with 14 bases in between. From germline, CDR1 is SGDLS and CDR2 YYNGEE. The CDR3 bases are TGTGCCAGCAGCGTAGCGCCGGACAGTGTATACGAGCAGTACTTC. Protein product: CASSVAPDSVYEQYF.

This clonotype was recorded many times. The V and J genes are TRBV29-1 and TRBJ2-1, with 8 bases lining up with TRBD1. The V and J ends lost 1 base and 6 bases, in that order; junction bases with no gene match: 5. This CDR3 has 14 amino acids. CDR1 is SQVTM, CDR2 ANQGSEA, per germline. The CDR3 is CSVEGGQGGNEQFF. CDR3 DNA: TGCAGCGTTGAAGGTGGACAGGGAGGCAATGAGCAGTTCTTC.

The chain has TRBV25-1 and TRBJ1-2; no clear D. Germline CDR1 MGHDK, CDR2 SYGVNS. With 7 bases removed from V and 4 bases from J, the gap between germline ends came to 7 bases. The CDR3 consists of 11 residues. The CDR3 DNA sequence: TGTGCCAGCAATTTCGGCTATGGCTACACCTTC. Translated: CASNFGYGYTF.

Notes on this clonotype: A much more abundant neighbour one base away suggests this may be a read error. The J gene is TRBJ2-2, the V gene TRBV6-5; the D is unclear. The CDR3 has 16 residues. Germline values: CDR1 MNHEY, CDR2 SVGAGI. Trimming took off 0 bases at V and 3 bases at J, with 11 bases between the two ends. CDR3 region: CASSYSSKADTGELFF. The CDR3 region has the DNA TGTGCCAGCAGTTACTCGAGCAAGGCGGACACCGGGGAGCTGTTTTTT.

The chain links TRBV13 to TRBJ2-1, with 12 positions matching TRBD2. V was pared by 5 bases and J by 15 bases, with 14 bases of the junction left unmatched. The CDR3 length is 15 residues. Germline V CDR1 and CDR2: PRHDT, FYEKMQ (reference sequence). In DNA form, the CDR3 reads TGTGCCAGCAGCCAAGCACTAGCGGGGGGCCGGCTGACGTTCTTC. It codes for CASSQALAGGRLTFF.

This clonotype occurred a few times. The rearrangement links TRBV19 to TRBJ2-7, with D unclear. Trimming shortened V by 4 bases and J by 3 bases, and 10 bases separated the two germline ends. The CDR3 loop spans 13 amino acids. Germline CDR1 and CDR2: LNHDA and SQIVND (reference sequence). CDR3 coding DNA: TGTGCCAGTAGTAGAGCCTTCAACTACGAGCAGTACTTC. Translation gives CASSRAFNYEQYF.

Only a few counts were recorded for this clonotype. The V call is TRBV7-9, the J call TRBJ2-2, with 12 bases fitting TRBD2. With V trimmed by 5 bases and J by 5 bases, 6 bases remained unmatched. Germline V gene data show CDR1 as SEHNR and CDR2 as FQNEAQ (reference sequence). The CDR3 length is 16 residues. The CDR3 spells CASSPTSGRYTGELFF. The CDR3 bases are TGTGCCAGCAGCCCGACTAGCGGGAGATATACCGGGGAGCTGTTTTTT.

The CDR3 loop reads CASSLLAGGSTDTQYF. As DNA, the CDR3 is TGTGCCAGCAGCTTACTAGCGGGGGGGAGCACAGATACGCAGTATTTT. The chain recombines TRBV7-3 with TRBJ2-3; 12 bases map to TRBD2. With 2 bases clipped from V and 0 bases from J, the junction kept 0 bases outside the gene matches. This CDR3 region has 16 residues. Per the germline V gene, CDR1 is SGHTA and CDR2 is FQGTGA. Using reference TRBV7-3 and TRBJ2-3 for the parts outside the CDR3, the full variable domain is GAGVSQTPSNKVTEKGKYVELRCDPISGHTALYWYRQSLGQGPEFLIYFQGTGAADDSGLPNDRFFAVRPEGSVSTLKIQRTERGDSAVYLCASSLLAGGSTDTQYFGPGTRLTVL.

This clonotype was picked up many times. The chain uses TRBV7-2 and TRBJ2-1, with a tentative D call TRBD2 (6 bases). CDR1 is SGHTA and CDR2 is FQGNSA in the germline V gene. The CDR3 sequence is 14 residues long. With 7 bases removed from V and 2 bases from J, the gap between germline ends came to 12 bases. CDR3 loop: CASTVRRAYNEQFF. CDR3 sequence (DNA): TGTGCCAGCACCGTGAGGAGGGCCTACAATGAGCAGTTCTTC.

This clonotype was seen many times. The chain uses TRBV5-1 and TRBJ2-4, with a possible D match to TRBD1 (7 bases). The CDR3 is 14 residues long. CDR1 is SGHRS and CDR2 is YFSETQ in the germline V gene. Trimming shortened V by 4 bases and J by 8 bases, and 16 bases separated the two germline ends. The CDR3 loop reads CASSAGQPSDIQYF. CDR3 bases: TGCGCCAGCAGCGCGGGACAGCCATCGGACATTCAGTACTTC.

This clonotype has just a few counts. This sequence joins TRBV20-1 and TRBJ2-3, with a possible D match to TRBD2 (6 bases). There are 15 residues in the CDR3. Trimming removed 0 bases from V and 1 base from J, with 11 bases in between. The V gene's germline CDR1 is DFQATT and CDR2 SNEGSKA (reference sequence). The CDR3 is CSARDSASGTDTQYF. The CDR3 DNA sequence: TGCAGTGCTAGAGATAGTGCTAGCGGCACAGATACGCAGTATTTT.

This clonotype turned up a few times. The chain combines TRBV20-1 with TRBJ2-1; 12 nucleotides match TRBD2. Germline assignment: CDR1 DFQATT and CDR2 SNEGSKA (reference sequence). The J segment lost 1 base and the V segment lost 5 bases, leaving 6 bases of the junction unmatched. The CDR3 contains 16 residues. As DNA, the CDR3 is TGCAGTGCTCGGACTAGCGGGAAAGGGTCCTACAATGAGCAGTTCTTC. The encoded protein is CSARTSGKGSYNEQFF.

This clonotype was recorded many times. This chain joins TRBV12-5 and TRBJ2-1; D is uncertain. Trimming took 6 bases from V and 8 from J, leaving 8 bases between them. The CDR3 is made up of 11 amino acids. Germline assignment: CDR1 LGHNT and CDR2 FRNRAP. CDR3 DNA: TGTGCTAGTGGCCAGTCGGATGAGCAGTTCTTC. Protein sequence: CASGQSDEQFF.

This clonotype was found a few times. The chain recombines TRBV25-1 with TRBJ1-6, with D possibly TRBD1 on 6 matching bases. V was cut by 2 bases and J by 6 bases, with 17 bases left in between. CDR3 length: 17 residues. Germline V gives CDR1 MGHDK, CDR2 SYGVNS. This CDR3 is CASSEGVLGQLNSPLHF. The CDR3 DNA is TGTGCCAGCAGTGAAGGGGTTCTTGGACAGCTTAATTCACCCCTCCACTTT.

This clonotype was detected ten times or more. This chain connects TRBV29-1 to TRBJ1-1; D is possibly TRBD1 (6 bases). The CDR3 is made up of 15 amino acids. Germline assignment: CDR1 SQVTM and CDR2 ANQGSEA. The V and J ends lost 6 bases and 0 bases respectively, with 17 bases between them. CDR3 sequence (DNA): TGCAGCGTCCCCAGGTGGGACACCATGAACACTGAAGCTTTCTTT. Translating it yields CSVPRWDTMNTEAFF.

This CDR3 is CASSQEPGNSNQPQHF. CDR3 sequence (DNA): TGCGCCAGCAGCCAAGAACCGGGGAACAGCAATCAGCCCCAGCATTTT. The genes are TRBV4-1 and TRBJ1-5; no firm D call. This CDR3 is 16 amino acids long. Germline V CDR1 and CDR2: MGHRA, YSYEKL. V was trimmed by 0 bases and J by 1 base, leaving 10 bases between them.

Only a few counts were recorded for this clonotype. This chain uses TRBV7-6 with TRBJ2-1; TRBD2 might be the D (6 bases). Germline CDR1 is SGHVS and CDR2 is FNYEAQ. The CDR3 is 16 residues long. The germline V and J ends were trimmed by 1 base and 6 bases, with 16 bases remaining between them. The CDR3 sequence: CASSLVSRAGSNEQFF. DNA for the CDR3: TGTGCCAGCAGCTTAGTGTCCAGGGCCGGGAGCAATGAGCAGTTCTTC.

This rearrangement joins TRBV7-2 to TRBJ2-7; 11 positions agree with TRBD2. The CDR3 runs to 17 residues. After removal of 1 base from V and 5 bases from J, the junction contained 10 bases not matched to a gene. Germline V gene lookup returns CDR1 SGHTA and CDR2 FQGNSA. CDR3 coding DNA: TGTGCCAGCAGCTTAGTTTCTAGCGGGGGGTCTTACAACGAGCAGTACTTC. Encoded protein: CASSLVSSGGSYNEQYF.

In its sample, this clonotype was seen a few times. This sequence joins TRBV19 and TRBJ2-1; 7 bases agree with TRBD2. The CDR3 contains 16 residues. Losses at the gene ends were 4 bases for V and 5 bases for J; bases not matched to a gene: 11. Germline V gene data show CDR1 as LNHDA and CDR2 as SQIVND (reference sequence). CDR3 bases: TGTGCCAGTAGTAGTTGGGAGGGAAAGACACACAATGAGCAGTTCTTC. Amino acid sequence: CASSSWEGKTHNEQFF.

This clonotype appeared a few times. The chain combines TRBV5-1 with TRBJ2-7; TRBD1 matches 8 bases. V shed 4 bases and J 4 bases; nucleotides not matched to a gene: 1. CDR3 length: 12 residues. CDR1 is SGHRS, CDR2 YFSETQ, per germline. CDR3 DNA: TGCGCCAGCAGCGGACAGGGTTACGAGCAGTACTTC. This sequence encodes CASSGQGYEQYF.

This clonotype was seen a single time. The chain joins TRBV20-1 to TRBJ2-2; TRBD2 is a possible D gene (6 bases). V was pared by 1 base and J by 5 bases, with 14 bases between. Germline lookup yields CDR1 DFQATT and CDR2 SNEGSKA (reference sequence). There are 15 residues in the CDR3. DNA of the CDR3: TGCAGTGCTAGAGCTCCGGGACTCTTTACCGGGGAGCTGTTTTTT. Its translation is CSARAPGLFTGELFF.

This clonotype has only a few counts. The chain has TRBV3-1 and TRBJ1-5; 8 bases are a match to TRBD1. The CDR3 extends over 18 amino acids. CDR1 is LGHDT, CDR2 YNNKEL, per germline (reference sequence). Unmatched junction bases numbered 10, after V lost 3 bases and J lost 0 bases. The CDR3 coding sequence is TGTGCCAGCAGCCAGGGGGGGGGGACAGGTTATAGCAATCAGCCCCAGCATTTT. Amino acid sequence: CASSQGGGTGYSNQPQHF.

There are a few counts of this clonotype. The rearrangement uses TRBV20-1 and TRBJ2-1; perhaps TRBD2 as D (5 bases). Germline V gives CDR1 DFQATT, CDR2 SNEGSKA (reference sequence). Trimming left V 4 bases short and J 0 bases short, with 13 bases between. The CDR3 is 15 amino acids. The CDR3 coding sequence is TGCAGTGCTACCTGGAGGCGGAGCTCCTACAATGAGCAGTTCTTC. This codes for CSATWRRSSYNEQFF.

This clonotype was seen more than once but under ten times. The CDR3 reads CASSLLAGTYEQYF. Written as DNA, the CDR3 is TGTGCCAGCAGTTTACTAGCGGGAACCTACGAGCAGTACTTC. The chain is built from TRBV12-3 or TRBV12-4 and TRBJ2-7; 9 bases align to TRBD2. The CDR3 covers 14 residues. After removal of 2 bases from V and 2 bases from J, the junction contained 1 base not matched to a gene.

Within the sample, this clonotype is medium-sized. The J gene is TRBJ2-2, the V gene TRBV6-4, with TRBD2 identical over 9 bases. In germline, CDR1 is MRHNA, CDR2 SNTAGT. CDR3 size: 15 residues. J lost 1 base, V lost 5 bases, and 2 bases had no gene match. Here the CDR3 DNA reads TGTGCCAGCAGTCCGACTAGCGGGAACACCGGGGAGCTGTTTTTT. It specifies CASSPTSGNTGELFF.

This chain uses TRBV10-3 with TRBJ1-4; D is uncertain. This CDR3 has 12 amino acids. V dropped 4 bases and J dropped 5 bases, with 5 bases sitting between them. Per the germline V gene, CDR1 is ENHRY and CDR2 is SYGVKD. CDR3 DNA: TGTGCCATCAGTGTTCAGAATGAAAAACTGTTTTTT. Its translation is CAISVQNEKLFF.